The subject of this entry is one T cell receptor (beta chain). Authors' analysis steps: Counts of nucleated cells, estimated from reference gene primer amplification, were obtained. Profiling relied on immunoSEQ multiplex PCR, and the TCRdb table lists in-frame clones only, not all of them. V, J and clone size were drawn from that table, and D and trimming were deduced from the DNA. The sample has under 300,000 clones, roughly 88% seen once; the top ten hold 2% to 2.5%. Trimming removed 3 bases from V and 0 bases from J; junction bases left unmatched: 2. CDR3 size: 16 residues. Germline V gene sequence: CDR1 SGHRS, CDR2 YFSETQ. The data belong to a study of blood T cell repertoires in COVID-19. Turning to the study itself: Sites across the United States, Italy and Spain contributed samples from acute and convalescent COVID-19. PBMCs, B-cell-depleted T cells, or T cells were the source of the cDNA or gDNA that made up the material.

This chain connects TRBV5-1 to TRBJ2-1; 11 nucleotides line up with TRBD2. Input material: peripheral blood. The TCR was taken from a woman aged 40 to 55 who had recovered from COVID-19. The CDR3 DNA is TGCGCCAGCAGCTCAACTAGCGGGAGCTCCTACAATGAGCAGTTCTTC. It codes for CASSSTSGSSYNEQFF.